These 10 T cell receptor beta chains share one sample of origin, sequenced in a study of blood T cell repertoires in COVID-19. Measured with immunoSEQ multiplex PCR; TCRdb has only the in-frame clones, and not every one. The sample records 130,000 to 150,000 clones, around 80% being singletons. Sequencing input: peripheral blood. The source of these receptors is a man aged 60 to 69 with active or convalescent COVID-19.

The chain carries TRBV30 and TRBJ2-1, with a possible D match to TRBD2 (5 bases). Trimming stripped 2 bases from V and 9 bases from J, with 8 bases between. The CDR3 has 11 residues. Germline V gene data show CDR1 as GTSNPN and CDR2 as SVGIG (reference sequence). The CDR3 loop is CAWSWLAEQFF. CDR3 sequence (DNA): TGTGCCTGGAGTTGGCTAGCTGAGCAGTTCTTC.

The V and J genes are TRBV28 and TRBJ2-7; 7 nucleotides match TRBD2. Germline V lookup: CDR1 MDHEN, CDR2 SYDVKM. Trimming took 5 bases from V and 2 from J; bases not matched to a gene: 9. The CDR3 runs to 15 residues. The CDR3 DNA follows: TGTGCCAGCAGTGGTCCCTCAGGGACTACCTACGAGCAGTACGTC. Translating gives CASSGPSGTTYEQYV.

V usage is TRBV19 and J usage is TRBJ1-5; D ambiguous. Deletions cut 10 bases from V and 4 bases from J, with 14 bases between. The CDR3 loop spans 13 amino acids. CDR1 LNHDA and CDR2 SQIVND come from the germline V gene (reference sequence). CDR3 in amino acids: CATRSAGNQPQHF. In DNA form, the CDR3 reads TGTGCCACAAGGTCCGCGGGGAATCAGCCCCAGCATTTT.

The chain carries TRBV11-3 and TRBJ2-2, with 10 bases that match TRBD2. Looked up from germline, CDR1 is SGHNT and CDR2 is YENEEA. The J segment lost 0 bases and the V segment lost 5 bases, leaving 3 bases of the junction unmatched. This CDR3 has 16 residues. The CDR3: CASSTSGTTNTGELFF. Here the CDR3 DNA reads TGTGCCAGCAGCACTAGCGGGACCACGAACACCGGGGAGCTGTTTTTT.

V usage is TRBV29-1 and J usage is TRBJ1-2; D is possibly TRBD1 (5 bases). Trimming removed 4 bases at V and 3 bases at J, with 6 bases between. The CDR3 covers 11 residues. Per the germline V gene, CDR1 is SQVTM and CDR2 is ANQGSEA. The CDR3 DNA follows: TGCAGCGTTGGACAGCACTATGGCTACACCTTC. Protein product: CSVGQHYGYTF. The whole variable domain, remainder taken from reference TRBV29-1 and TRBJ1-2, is SAVISQKPSRDICQRGTSLTIQCQVDSQVTMMFWYRQQPGQSLTLIATANQGSEATYESGFVIDKFPISRPNLTFSTLTVSNMSPEDSSIYLCSVGQHYGYTFGSGTRLTVV.

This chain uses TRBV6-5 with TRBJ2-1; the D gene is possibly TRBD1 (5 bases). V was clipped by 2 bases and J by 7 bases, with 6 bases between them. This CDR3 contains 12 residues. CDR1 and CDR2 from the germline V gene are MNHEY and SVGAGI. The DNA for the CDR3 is TGTGCCAGCAGTTACCAGGGAAATGAGCAGTTCTTC. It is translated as CASSYQGNEQFF.

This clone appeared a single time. Written as DNA, the CDR3 is TGTGCCAGCAGTTCTGGACAGGGGCCAGAGACCCAGTACTTC. Translation: CASSSGQGPETQYF. The chain combines TRBV6-2 or TRBV6-3 with TRBJ2-5; TRBD1 aligns across 9 bases. Germline lookup yields CDR1 MNHEY and CDR2 SVGEGT. The CDR3 totals 14 residues. V lost 4 bases, J lost 4 bases, and 4 bases stayed unmatched.

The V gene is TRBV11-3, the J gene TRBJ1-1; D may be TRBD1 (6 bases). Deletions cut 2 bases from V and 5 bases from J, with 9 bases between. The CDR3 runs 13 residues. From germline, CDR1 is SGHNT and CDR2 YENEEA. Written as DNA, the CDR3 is TGTGCCAGCAGCTTAAACAGGGATACTGAAGCTTTCTTT. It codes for CASSLNRDTEAFF.

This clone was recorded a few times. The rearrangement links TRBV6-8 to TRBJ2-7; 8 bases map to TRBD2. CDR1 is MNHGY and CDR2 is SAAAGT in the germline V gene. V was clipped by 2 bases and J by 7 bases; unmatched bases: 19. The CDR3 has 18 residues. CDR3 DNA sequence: TGTGCCAGCAGTTACGGGGTAGCGGGAAAATCCACCTACACGGAGCAGTACGTC. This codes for CASSYGVAGKSTYTEQYV.

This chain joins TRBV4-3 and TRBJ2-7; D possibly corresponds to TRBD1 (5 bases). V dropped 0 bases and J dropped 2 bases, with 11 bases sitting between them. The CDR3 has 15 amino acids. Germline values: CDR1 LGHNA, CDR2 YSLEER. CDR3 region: CASSQDGDRPYEQYF. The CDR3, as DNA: TGCGCCAGCAGCCAAGATGGAGACAGACCCTACGAGCAGTACTTC.